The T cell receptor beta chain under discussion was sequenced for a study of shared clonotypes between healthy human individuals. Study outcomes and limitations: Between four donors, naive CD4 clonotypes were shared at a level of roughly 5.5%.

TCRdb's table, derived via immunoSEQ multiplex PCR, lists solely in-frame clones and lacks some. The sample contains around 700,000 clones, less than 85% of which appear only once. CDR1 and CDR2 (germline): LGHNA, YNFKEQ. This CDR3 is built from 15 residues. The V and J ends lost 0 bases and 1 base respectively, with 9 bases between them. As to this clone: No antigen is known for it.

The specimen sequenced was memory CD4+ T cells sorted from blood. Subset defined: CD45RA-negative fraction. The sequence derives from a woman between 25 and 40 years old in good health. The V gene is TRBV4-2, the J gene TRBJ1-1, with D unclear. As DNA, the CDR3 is TGTGCCAGCAGCCAAGATCCTTGGGGGAACACTGAAGCTTTCTTT. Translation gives CASSQDPWGNTEAFF.